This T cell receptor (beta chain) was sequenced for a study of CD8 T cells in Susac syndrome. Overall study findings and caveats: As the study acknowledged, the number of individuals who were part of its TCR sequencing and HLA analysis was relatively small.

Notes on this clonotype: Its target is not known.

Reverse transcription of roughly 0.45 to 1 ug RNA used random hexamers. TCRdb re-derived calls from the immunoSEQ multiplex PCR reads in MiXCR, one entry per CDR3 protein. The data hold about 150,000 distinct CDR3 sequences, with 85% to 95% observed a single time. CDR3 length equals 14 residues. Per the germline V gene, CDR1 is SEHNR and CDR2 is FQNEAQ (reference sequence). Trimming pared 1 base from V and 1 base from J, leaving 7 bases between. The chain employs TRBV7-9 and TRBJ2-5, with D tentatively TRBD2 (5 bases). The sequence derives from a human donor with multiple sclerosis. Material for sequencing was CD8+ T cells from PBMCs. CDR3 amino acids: CASSLVASQETQYF. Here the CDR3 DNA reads TGTGCCAGCAGCTTAGTAGCGTCCCAAGAGACCCAGTACTTC.